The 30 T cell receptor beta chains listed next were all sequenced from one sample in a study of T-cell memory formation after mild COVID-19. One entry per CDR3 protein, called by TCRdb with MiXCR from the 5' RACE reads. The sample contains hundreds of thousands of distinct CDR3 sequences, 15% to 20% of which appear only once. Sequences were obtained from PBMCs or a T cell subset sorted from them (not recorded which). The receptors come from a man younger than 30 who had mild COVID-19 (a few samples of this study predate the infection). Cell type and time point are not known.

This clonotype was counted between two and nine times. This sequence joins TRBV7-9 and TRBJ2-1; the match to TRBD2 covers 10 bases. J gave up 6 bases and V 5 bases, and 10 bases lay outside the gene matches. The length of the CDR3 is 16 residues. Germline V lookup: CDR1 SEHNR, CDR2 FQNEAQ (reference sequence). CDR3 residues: CASSTPRGTSANEQFF. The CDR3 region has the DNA TGTGCCAGCAGCACCCCCCGGGGGACTAGCGCCAATGAGCAGTTCTTC. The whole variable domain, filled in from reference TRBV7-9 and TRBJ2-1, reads DTGVSQNPRHKITKRGQNVTFRCDPISEHNRLYWYRQTLGQGPEFLTYFQNEAQLEKSRLLSDRFSAERPKGSFSTLEIQRTEQGDSAMYLCASSTPRGTSANEQFFGPGTRLTVL.

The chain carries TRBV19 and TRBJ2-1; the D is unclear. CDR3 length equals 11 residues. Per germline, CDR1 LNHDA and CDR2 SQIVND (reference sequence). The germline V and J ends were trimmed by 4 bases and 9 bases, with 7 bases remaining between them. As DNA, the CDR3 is TGTGCCAGTAGTACTAGTGTTGAGCAGTTCTTC. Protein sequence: CASSTSVEQFF.

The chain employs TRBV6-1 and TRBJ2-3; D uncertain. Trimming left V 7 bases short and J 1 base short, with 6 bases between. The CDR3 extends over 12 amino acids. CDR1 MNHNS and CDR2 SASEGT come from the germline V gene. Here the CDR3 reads CASKEGTDTQYF. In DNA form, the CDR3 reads TGTGCCAGCAAAGAGGGCACAGATACGCAGTATTTT.

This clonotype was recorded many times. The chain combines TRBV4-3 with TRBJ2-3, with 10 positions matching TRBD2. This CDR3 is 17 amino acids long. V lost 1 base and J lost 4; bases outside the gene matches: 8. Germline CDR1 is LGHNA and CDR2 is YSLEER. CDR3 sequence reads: CASSQGPSGGYADTQYF. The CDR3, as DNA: TGCGCCAGCAGCCAAGGGCCTAGCGGGGGCTATGCAGATACGCAGTATTTT.

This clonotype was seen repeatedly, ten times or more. This CDR3 reads CASSSRGAVVGYEQYV. The CDR3 DNA reads TGTGCCAGCAGCTCACGGGGGGCCGTGGTGGGCTACGAGCAGTACGTC. The genes are TRBV7-8 and TRBJ2-7, with D maybe TRBD2 (7 bases). From germline, CDR1 is SGHVS and CDR2 FQNEAQ. CDR3 length: 16 residues. Trimming left V 4 bases short and J 3 bases short, with 19 bases between.

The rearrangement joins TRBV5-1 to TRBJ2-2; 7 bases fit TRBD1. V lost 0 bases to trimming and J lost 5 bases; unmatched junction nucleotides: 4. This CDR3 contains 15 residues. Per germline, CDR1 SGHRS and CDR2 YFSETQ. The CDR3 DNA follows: TGCGCCAGCAGCTTGGCCACGACAGGGACCGGGGAGCTGTTTTTT. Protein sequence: CASSLATTGTGELFF.

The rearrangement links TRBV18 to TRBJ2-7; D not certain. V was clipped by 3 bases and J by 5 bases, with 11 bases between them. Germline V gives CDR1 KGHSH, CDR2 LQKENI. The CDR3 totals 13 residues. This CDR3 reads CASSPPLRHEQYV. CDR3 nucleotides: TGTGCCAGCTCACCGCCCCTCCGCCACGAGCAGTACGTC.

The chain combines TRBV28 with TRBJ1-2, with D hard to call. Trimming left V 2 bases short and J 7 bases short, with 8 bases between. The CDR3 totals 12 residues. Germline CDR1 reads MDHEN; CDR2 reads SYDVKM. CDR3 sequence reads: CASSLVRLGYTF. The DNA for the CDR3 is TGTGCCAGCAGTTTAGTCCGCCTTGGCTACACCTTC.

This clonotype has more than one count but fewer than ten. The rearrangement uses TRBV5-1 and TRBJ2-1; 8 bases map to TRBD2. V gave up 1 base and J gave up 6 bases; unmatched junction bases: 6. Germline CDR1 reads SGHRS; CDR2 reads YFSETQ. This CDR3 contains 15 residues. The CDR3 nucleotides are TGCGCCAGCAGCTTGCCCAGCGGGGGCACCAATGAGCAGTTCTTC. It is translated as CASSLPSGGTNEQFF.

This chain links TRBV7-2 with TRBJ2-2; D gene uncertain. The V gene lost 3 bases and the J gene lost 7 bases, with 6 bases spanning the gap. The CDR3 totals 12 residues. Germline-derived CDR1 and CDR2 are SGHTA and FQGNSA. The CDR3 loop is CASSFRDGELFF. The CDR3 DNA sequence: TGTGCCAGCAGCTTCCGAGACGGGGAGCTGTTTTTT.

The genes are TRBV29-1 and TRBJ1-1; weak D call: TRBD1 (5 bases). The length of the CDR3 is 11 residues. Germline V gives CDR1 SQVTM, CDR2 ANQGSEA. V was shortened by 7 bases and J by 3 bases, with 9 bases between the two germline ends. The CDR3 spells CSGGRYTEAFF. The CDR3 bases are TGCAGCGGGGGACGTTACACTGAAGCTTTCTTT.

The CDR3 region has the DNA TGTGCCAGCAGTCTGGGACTGACTAATGAAAAACTGTTTTTT. As protein: CASSLGLTNEKLFF. The rearrangement uses TRBV6-6 and TRBJ1-4; D might be TRBD1 (5 bases). The CDR3 is made up of 14 amino acids. V lost 5 bases, J lost 2 bases, and 9 bases lay in between. Germline CDR1 and CDR2: MNHNY and SVGAGI (reference sequence).

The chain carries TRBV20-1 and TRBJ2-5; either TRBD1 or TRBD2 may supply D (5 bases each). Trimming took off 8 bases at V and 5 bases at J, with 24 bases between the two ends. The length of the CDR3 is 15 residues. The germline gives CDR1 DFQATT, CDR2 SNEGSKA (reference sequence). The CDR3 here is CSIDDRESWGETQYF. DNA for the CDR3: TGCAGTATCGACGATAGAGAATCCTGGGGGGAGACCCAGTACTTC.

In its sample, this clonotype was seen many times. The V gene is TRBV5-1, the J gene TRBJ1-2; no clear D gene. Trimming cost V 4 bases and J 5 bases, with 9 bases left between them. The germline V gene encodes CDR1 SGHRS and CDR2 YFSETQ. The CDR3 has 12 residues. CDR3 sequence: CASSPEEYGYTF. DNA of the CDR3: TGCGCCAGCAGCCCCGAAGAATATGGCTACACCTTC.

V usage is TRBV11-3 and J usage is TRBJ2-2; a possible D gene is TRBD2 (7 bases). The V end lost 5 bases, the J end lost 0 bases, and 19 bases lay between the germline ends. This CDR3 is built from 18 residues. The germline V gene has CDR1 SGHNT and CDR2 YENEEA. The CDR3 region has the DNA TGTGCCAGCAGCCCTCCCTGGGGGGGCTCAGCGAACACCGGGGAGCTGTTTTTT. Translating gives CASSPPWGGSANTGELFF.

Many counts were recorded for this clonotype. The CDR3 reads CASSSTQGGPRDEQFF. For the CDR3, the DNA is TGTGCCAGCAGCTCCACCCAGGGCGGCCCCAGGGATGAGCAGTTCTTC. The rearrangement links TRBV7-2 to TRBJ2-1, with D possibly matching TRBD1 (5 bases). This CDR3 is 16 amino acids long. CDR1 and CDR2 from the germline V gene are SGHTA and FQGNSA. V lost 4 bases, J lost 8 bases, and 21 bases lay in between.

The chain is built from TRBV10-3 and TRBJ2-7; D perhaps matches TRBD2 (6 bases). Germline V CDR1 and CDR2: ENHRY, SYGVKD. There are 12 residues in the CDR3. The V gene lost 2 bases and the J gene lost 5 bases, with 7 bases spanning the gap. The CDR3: CAISEAGNEQYF. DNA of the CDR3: TGTGCCATCAGTGAGGCGGGGAACGAGCAGTACTTC.

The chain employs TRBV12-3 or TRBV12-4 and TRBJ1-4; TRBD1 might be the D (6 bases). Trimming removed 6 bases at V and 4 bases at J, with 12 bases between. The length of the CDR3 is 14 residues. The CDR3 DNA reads TGTGCCAGCAGCTTGGGGGCAGTTAATGAAAAACTGTTTTTT. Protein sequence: CASSLGAVNEKLFF.

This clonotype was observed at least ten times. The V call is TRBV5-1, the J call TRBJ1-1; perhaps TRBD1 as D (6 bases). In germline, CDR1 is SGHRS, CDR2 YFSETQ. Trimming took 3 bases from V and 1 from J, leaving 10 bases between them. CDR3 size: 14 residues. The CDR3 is CASSSQGGNTEAFF. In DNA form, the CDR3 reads TGCGCCAGCAGCTCACAGGGCGGGAACACTGAAGCTTTCTTT.

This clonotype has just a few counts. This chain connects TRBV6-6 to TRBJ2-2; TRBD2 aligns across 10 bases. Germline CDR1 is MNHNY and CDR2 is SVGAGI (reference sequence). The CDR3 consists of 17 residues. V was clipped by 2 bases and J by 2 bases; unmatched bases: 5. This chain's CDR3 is CASSYRTSGNNTGELFF. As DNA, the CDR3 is TGTGCCAGCAGTTACCGGACTAGCGGAAACAACACCGGGGAGCTGTTTTTT.

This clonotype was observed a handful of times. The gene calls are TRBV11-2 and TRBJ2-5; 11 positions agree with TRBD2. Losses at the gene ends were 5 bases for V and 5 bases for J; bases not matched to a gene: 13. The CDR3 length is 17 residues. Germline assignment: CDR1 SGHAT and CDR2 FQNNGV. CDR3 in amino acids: CASSRGTSGGPGETQYF. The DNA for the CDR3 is TGTGCCAGCAGCCGAGGGACTAGCGGCGGCCCGGGGGAGACCCAGTACTTC.

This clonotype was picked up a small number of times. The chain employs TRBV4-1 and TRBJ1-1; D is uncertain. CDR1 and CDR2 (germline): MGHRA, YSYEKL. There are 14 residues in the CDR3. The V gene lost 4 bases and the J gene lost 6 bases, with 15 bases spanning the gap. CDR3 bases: TGCGCCAGCAGCCCGAACCCCAAGAGCGCTGAAGCTTTCTTT. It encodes CASSPNPKSAEAFF.

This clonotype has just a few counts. In DNA, the CDR3 is TGTGCCAGCAGCCAAGTAAGAGACAGGGGCTCCTACGAGCAGTACTTC. It specifies CASSQVRDRGSYEQYF. V is TRBV4-2 and J is TRBJ2-7; 8 bases line up with TRBD1. With V trimmed by 1 base and J by 0 bases, 5 bases remained unmatched. The CDR3 sequence is 16 residues long. Looked up from germline, CDR1 is LGHNA and CDR2 is YNFKEQ.

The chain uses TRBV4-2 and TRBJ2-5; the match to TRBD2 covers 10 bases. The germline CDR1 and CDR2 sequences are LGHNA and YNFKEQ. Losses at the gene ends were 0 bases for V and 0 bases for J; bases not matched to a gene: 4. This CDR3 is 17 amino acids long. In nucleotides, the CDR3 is TGTGCCAGCAGCCAAGAAGGTCTAGCGGGGGACCAAGAGACCCAGTACTTC. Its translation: CASSQEGLAGDQETQYF.

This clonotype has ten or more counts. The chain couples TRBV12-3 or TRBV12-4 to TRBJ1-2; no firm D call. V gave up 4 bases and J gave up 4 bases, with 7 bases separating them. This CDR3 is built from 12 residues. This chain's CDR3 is CASSSGIYGYTF. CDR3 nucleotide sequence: TGTGCCAGCAGTTCCGGGATCTATGGCTACACCTTC.

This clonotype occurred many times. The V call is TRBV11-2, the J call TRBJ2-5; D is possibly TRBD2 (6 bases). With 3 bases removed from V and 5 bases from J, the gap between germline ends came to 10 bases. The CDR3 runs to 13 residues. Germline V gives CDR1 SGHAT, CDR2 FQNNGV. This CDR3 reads CASSFPGEETQYF. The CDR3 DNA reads TGTGCCAGCAGCTTCCCGGGGGAGGAGACCCAGTACTTC.

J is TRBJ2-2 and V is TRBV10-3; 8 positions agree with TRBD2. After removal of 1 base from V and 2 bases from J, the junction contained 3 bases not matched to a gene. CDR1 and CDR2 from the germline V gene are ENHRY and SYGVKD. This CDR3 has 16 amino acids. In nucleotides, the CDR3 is TGTGCCATCAGTGAGTTTGCGGGGGGAAACACCGGGGAGCTGTTTTTT. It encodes CAISEFAGGNTGELFF.

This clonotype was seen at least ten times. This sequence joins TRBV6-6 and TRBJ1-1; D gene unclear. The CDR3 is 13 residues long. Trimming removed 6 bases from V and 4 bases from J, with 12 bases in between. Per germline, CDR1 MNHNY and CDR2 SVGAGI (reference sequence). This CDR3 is CASSPSRGTEAFF. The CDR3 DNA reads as TGTGCCAGCAGCCCTAGTCGTGGCACTGAAGCTTTCTTT.

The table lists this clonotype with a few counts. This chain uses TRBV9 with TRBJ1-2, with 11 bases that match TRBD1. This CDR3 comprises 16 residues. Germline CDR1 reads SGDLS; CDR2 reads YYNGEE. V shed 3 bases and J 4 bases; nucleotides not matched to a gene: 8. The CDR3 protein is CASSASPGTGGYGYTF. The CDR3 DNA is TGTGCCAGCAGCGCTAGTCCCGGGACAGGGGGCTATGGCTACACCTTC.

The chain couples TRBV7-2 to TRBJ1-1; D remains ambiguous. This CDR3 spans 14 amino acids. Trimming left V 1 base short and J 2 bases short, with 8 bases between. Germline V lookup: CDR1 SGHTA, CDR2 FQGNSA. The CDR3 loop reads CASSLVWRNTEAFF. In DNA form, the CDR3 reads TGTGCCAGCAGCTTAGTGTGGAGAAACACTGAAGCTTTCTTT. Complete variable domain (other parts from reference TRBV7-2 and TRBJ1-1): GAGVSQSPSNKVTEKGKDVELRCDPISGHTALYWYRQSLGQGLEFLIYFQGNSAPDKSGLPSDRFSAERTGGSVSTLTIQRTQQEDSAVYLCASSLVWRNTEAFFGQGTRLTVV.